What follows are 2 T cell receptor beta chains derived from one specimen sequenced in a study of T cell repertoires in cytomegalovirus infection. Antigens for these TCRs are unknown. MiXCR was run by TCRdb on the reads, yielding one entry per CDR3 protein. This sample has around 750,000 distinct CDR3 sequences, with about 30% found just once. The specimen comprised cultured CD8+ T cells from PBMCs, sampled from culture after CMV antigen stimulation. These receptors all come from a human donor in good health (CMV status not recorded). Some clones in this sample may be carry-over from other donors' samples.

This clonotype was counted between two and nine times. The rearrangement joins TRBV20-1 to TRBJ2-1; 13 bases map to TRBD2. The CDR3 sequence is 17 residues long. Germline-derived CDR1 and CDR2 are DFQATT and SNEGSKA (reference sequence). Trimming took 0 bases from V and 10 from J; bases not matched to a gene: 12. CDR3 residues: CSARDQGGTSGAREQFF. The CDR3 DNA is TGCAGTGCTAGAGACCAGGGGGGGACTAGCGGGGCAAGGGAGCAGTTCTTC.

CDR3 sequence reads: CASSPGQGFGYGYTF. In nucleotides, the CDR3 is TGTGCCAGCAGCCCTGGACAGGGTTTTGGGTATGGCTACACCTTC. The chain has TRBV7-2 and TRBJ1-2; 8 bases align to TRBD1. The J segment lost 5 bases and the V segment lost 5 bases, leaving 10 bases of the junction unmatched. The CDR3 extends over 15 amino acids. Germline CDR1 SGHTA, CDR2 FQGNSA.